This T cell receptor (beta chain) was sequenced for a study of T cell responses to AZD1222 COVID-19 vaccine. As regards this clone: The target antigen is unknown.

The CDR3 sequence is 16 residues long. Trimming took off 7 bases at V and 0 bases at J, with 16 bases between the two ends. Per the germline V gene, CDR1 is MRHNA and CDR2 is SNTAGT. Study results and caveats: At study baseline, merely several AZD1222 recipients were seropositive. Two doses of AZD1222 preceded a rise in Spike-specific TCR breadth and depth.

Here immunoSEQ multiplex PCR was the method, and the copy in TCRdb shows in-frame clones only, minus some. The sample contains 140,000 to 150,000 clones, around nine tenths of which appear only once. The origin of this receptor is an adult in good health. This chain connects TRBV6-4 to TRBJ2-1; a possible D gene is TRBD2 (6 bases). Sample: peripheral blood, taken on day 0 of MenACWY control vaccination. CDR3 bases: TGTGCCAGCAACCATGGGGGGAGGAGCTCCTACAATGAGCAGTTCTTC. Protein sequence: CASNHGGRSSYNEQFF.